Presented here are 17 T cell receptor beta chains from one specimen sequenced in a study of blood T cell repertoires in COVID-19. Libraries were prepared by immunoSEQ multiplex PCR; TCRdb keeps only in-frame clonotypes and omits some of them. The data hold some 200,000 clones, with roughly four fifths observed a single time. Material: PBMCs or T cells enriched from blood (not recorded which). The receptors were gathered from a man aged 40-49 years who had recovered from COVID-19.

The gene calls are TRBV18 and TRBJ1-5; 9 bases match TRBD1. The CDR3 runs to 20 residues. CDR1 is KGHSH and CDR2 is LQKENI in the germline V gene. With V trimmed by 2 bases and J by 7 bases, 21 bases remained unmatched. In nucleotides, the CDR3 is TGTGCCAGCTCACCAAGAGCCGGAACAGGGGGCGCGATTAATATACAGCCCCAGCATTTT. This translates into CASSPRAGTGGAINIQPQHF.

V usage is TRBV30 and J usage is TRBJ1-2; 11 bases match TRBD1. J gave up 4 bases and V 5 bases, and 9 bases lay outside the gene matches. Germline CDR1 is GTSNPN and CDR2 is SVGIG (reference sequence). The CDR3 runs 15 residues. CDR3 nucleotides: TGTGCCTGGGGCGGGACAGGGGGATTAGGCTATGGCTACACCTTC. Translation gives CAWGGTGGLGYGYTF.

The chain couples TRBV2 to TRBJ2-1; D is perhaps TRBD2 (6 bases). There are 12 residues in the CDR3. CDR1 is SNHLY and CDR2 is FYNNEI in the germline V gene. Trimming left V 2 bases short and J 10 bases short, with 9 bases between. CDR3 amino acids: CASSEWTTEQFF. CDR3 sequence (DNA): TGTGCCAGCAGTGAATGGACTACGGAGCAGTTCTTC.

This chain uses TRBV7-8 with TRBJ1-2, with a possible D match to TRBD1 (6 bases). The CDR3 spans 15 residues. CDR1 SGHVS and CDR2 FQNEAQ come from the germline V gene. Between the trimmed V and J ends, which lost 6 bases and 1 base, there was a span of 15 bases. CDR3 DNA: TGTGCCAGCAGGCTAAGCGTAGGGGGTAACTATGGCTACACCTTC. It codes for CASRLSVGGNYGYTF.

The sample holds one count of this clone. The rearrangement links TRBV19 to TRBJ2-5, with 9 bases identical to TRBD2. Germline trimming cut 11 bases from V and 0 bases from J; bases unmatched to any gene: 10. The CDR3 has 15 residues. From germline, CDR1 is LNHDA and CDR2 SQIVND (reference sequence). The CDR3 coding sequence is TGTGCCGCCAGGGCTAGCGGGGACTACCAAGAGACCCAGTACTTC. As protein: CAARASGDYQETQYF.

There are a few counts of this clone. This sample also contains other DNA sequences that code for the same CDR3. This chain joins TRBV4-1 and TRBJ2-7; 8 nucleotides align to TRBD1. CDR1 MGHRA and CDR2 YSYEKL come from the germline V gene. Trimming took 3 bases from V and 2 from J; bases not matched to a gene: 6. The CDR3 has 15 residues. The CDR3 DNA follows: TGCGCCAGCAGCCAGAGGACAGGGAGTCCCTACGAGCAGTACTTC. Encoded protein: CASSQRTGSPYEQYF.

V is TRBV18 and J is TRBJ1-2; 10 bases match TRBD1. V was pared by 4 bases and J by 6 bases, with 11 bases of the junction left unmatched. CDR1 is KGHSH, CDR2 LQKENI, per germline. The CDR3 is 16 amino acids. The CDR3 is CASSLTGTGEGHGYTF. The CDR3 DNA reads as TGTGCCAGCTCACTAACCGGGACAGGGGAGGGCCATGGCTACACCTTC.

This clone was seen a few times. The rearrangement joins TRBV24-1 to TRBJ2-2; 9 nucleotides match TRBD1. This CDR3 has 16 residues. With 3 bases clipped from V and 4 bases from J, the junction kept 5 bases outside the gene matches. CDR1 is KGHDR, CDR2 SFDVKD, per germline. The CDR3 nucleotides read TGTGCCACCAGTGATGGAGACAGGGGGTTCACCGGGGAGCTGTTTTTT. Encoded protein: CATSDGDRGFTGELFF.

V usage is TRBV3-1 (or the pseudogene TRBV3-2) and J usage is TRBJ1-2, with 7 bases matching TRBD1. In germline, CDR1 is LGHDT, CDR2 YNNKEL (reference sequence). The CDR3 totals 13 residues. The J segment lost 6 bases and the V segment lost 5 bases, leaving 6 bases of the junction unmatched. The CDR3 sequence: CASSKTGFDGYTF. CDR3 DNA sequence: TGTGCCAGCAGCAAGACAGGGTTCGATGGCTACACCTTC.

V is TRBV5-1 and J is TRBJ2-3, with D perhaps TRBD2 (6 bases). This CDR3 has 15 amino acids. V shed 1 base and J shed 0 bases, with 9 bases lying between them. In germline, CDR1 is SGHRS, CDR2 YFSETQ. CDR3 sequence reads: CASSLTRGSTDTQYF. CDR3 DNA: TGCGCCAGCAGCTTGACGCGGGGCAGCACAGATACGCAGTATTTT.

V gene TRBV30 combines with J gene TRBJ1-4; D might be TRBD1 (5 bases). V was cut by 8 bases and J by 3 bases, with 16 bases left in between. CDR1 and CDR2 from the germline V gene are GTSNPN and SVGIG (reference sequence). The CDR3 contains 14 residues. CDR3 DNA sequence: TGTGCCACCCCAGGGATGAGGTCTAATGAAAAACTGTTTTTT. This sequence encodes CATPGMRSNEKLFF.

This chain links TRBV3-1 (or the pseudogene TRBV3-2) with TRBJ2-3; 11 bases agree with TRBD2. J gave up 8 bases and V 4 bases, and 8 bases lay outside the gene matches. CDR3 length: 15 amino acids. CDR1 and CDR2 from the germline V gene are LGHDT and YNNKEL (reference sequence). The CDR3 coding sequence is TGTGCCAGCAGCCCCTATAGCGGGGGGGCAAGTACGCAGTATTTT. Translating gives CASSPYSGGASTQYF.

This sequence joins TRBV19 and TRBJ1-6; 8 nucleotides align to TRBD1. The CDR3 totals 17 residues. Germline lookup yields CDR1 LNHDA and CDR2 SQIVND (reference sequence). The J segment lost 6 bases and the V segment lost 3 bases, leaving 10 bases of the junction unmatched. The CDR3, as DNA: TGTGCCAGTAGTATCAACCCGCGACAGGGGTTTAATTCACCCCTCCACTTT. This sequence encodes CASSINPRQGFNSPLHF.

This sequence joins TRBV5-1 and TRBJ1-6, with 8 bases aligning to TRBD1. After removal of 2 bases from V and 7 bases from J, the junction contained 5 bases not matched to a gene. The CDR3 has 15 amino acids. Germline V gene lookup returns CDR1 SGHRS and CDR2 YFSETQ. The CDR3 bases are TGCGCCAGCAGCTTTGGACAGGGCACGAATTCACCCCTCCACTTT. It translates to CASSFGQGTNSPLHF.

This clone was detected only a few times. The chain is built from TRBV5-1 and TRBJ1-2; 7 bases line up with TRBD1. The CDR3 is made up of 15 amino acids. Trimming at V came to 4 bases and at J to 4 bases, leaving 10 bases not matched to a gene. The germline CDR1 and CDR2 sequences are SGHRS and YFSETQ. CDR3 bases: TGCGCCAGCAGCCCGGCGTTGGGACAGATCTATGGCTACACCTTC. This gives the protein CASSPALGQIYGYTF.

V usage is TRBV5-4 and J usage is TRBJ1-2; TRBD1 agrees at 7 bases. Germline V gene sequence: CDR1 SGHNT, CDR2 YYREEE (reference sequence). The CDR3 length is 15 residues. V lost 3 bases and J lost 4; bases outside the gene matches: 9. As DNA, the CDR3 is TGTGCCAGCAGCTCTACAAACAGGGGATCCTATGGCTACACCTTC. It is translated as CASSSTNRGSYGYTF. Variable domain in full (rest from reference TRBV5-4 and TRBJ1-2): ETGVTQSPTHLIKTRGQQVTLRCSSQSGHNTVSWYQQALGQGPQFIFQYYREEENGRGNFPPRFSGLQFPNYSSELNVNALELDDSALYLCASSSTNRGSYGYTFGSGTRLTVV.

The chain is built from TRBV5-4 and TRBJ2-2, with 14 bases identical to TRBD2. Trimming at V came to 3 bases and at J to 5 bases, leaving 9 bases not matched to a gene. This CDR3 has 18 residues. Per germline, CDR1 SGHNT and CDR2 YYREEE (reference sequence). Written as DNA, the CDR3 is TGTGCCAGCAGCTCCGGGACTAGCGGGGGCTGGATGACCGGGGAGCTGTTTTTT. Translation gives CASSSGTSGGWMTGELFF.